The rows below give T cell receptor beta chains drawn from one sample of a study of T cells expressing NK-cell markers. TCRdb reprocessed the 5' RACE reads, keeping one entry per CDR3 protein, no DNA. Its table lists some 140,000 distinct CDR3 sequences. The sequenced sample consisted of blood T cells: a sorted CD56 or NKG2C T cell subset, CD4+ or CD8+ T cells, or bulk PBMC T cells (not recorded which). These receptors all come from a woman aged 50 to 60 in good health. CDR3s include the opening cysteine and the closing phenylalanine or tryptophan.

V gene: TRBV4-1; J gene: TRBJ1-5; CDR3 protein: CASSHRSGSNQPQHF
V gene: TRBV4-1; J gene: TRBJ2-7; CDR3 protein: CASSSAAGEQYF
V gene: TRBV6-5; J gene: TRBJ2-1; CDR3 protein: CASSYLSMRMSRSYNEQFF
V gene: TRBV5-1; J gene: TRBJ2-5; CDR3 protein: CASSPGLAGEETQYF
V gene: TRBV28; J gene: TRBJ2-3; CDR3 protein: CASSSRTGGTDTQYF
V gene: TRBV4-1; J gene: TRBJ1-1; CDR3 protein: CASGLNTEAFF
V gene: TRBV7-9; J gene: TRBJ2-3; CDR3 protein: CASSPGVWSTDTQYF
V gene: TRBV2; J gene: TRBJ2-2; CDR3 protein: CASSNELAVAGELFF
V gene: TRBV5-1; J gene: TRBJ2-2; CDR3 protein: CASSLDTGSGELFF
V gene: TRBV4-1; J gene: TRBJ2-1; CDR3 protein: CASSQEPLDEQFF
V gene: TRBV27; J gene: TRBJ2-1; CDR3 protein: CASSSLAGTIYNEQFF
V gene: TRBV29-1; J gene: TRBJ2-3; CDR3 protein: CSVEHPSGRDTQYF
V gene: TRBV7-9; J gene: TRBJ2-1; CDR3 protein: CASSKLPGLTSNEQFF
V gene: TRBV11-2; J gene: TRBJ2-1; CDR3 protein: CASSLVEGTGINEQFF
V gene: TRBV4-1; J gene: TRBJ2-5; CDR3 protein: CASSHGTGLQETQYF
V gene: TRBV10-3; J gene: TRBJ2-3; CDR3 protein: CAISQGLAGGPDTQYF
V gene: TRBV2; J gene: TRBJ2-1; CDR3 protein: CASSSTGTSGENEQFF
V gene: TRBV7-9; J gene: TRBJ2-1; CDR3 protein: CASRGTGDEQFF
V gene: TRBV6-6; J gene: TRBJ1-2; CDR3 protein: CASSYWGDRDYGYTF
V gene: TRBV7-9; J gene: TRBJ2-5; CDR3 protein: CAGVEVEGSLETQYF
V gene: TRBV20-1; J gene: TRBJ2-7; CDR3 protein: CSADGTRVPYEQYF
V gene: TRBV6-2/TRBV6-3; J gene: TRBJ2-7; CDR3 protein: CASSYSTLAGAYEQYF